These T cell receptor beta chains were read from a single sample in a study of T cell repertoires in cytomegalovirus infection. These TCRs' antigens remain unknown. TCRdb fed the reads into MiXCR, producing one record per CDR3 protein. The sample consists of fewer than 950,000 distinct CDR3 sequences, 32% of them appearing once. Sequenced here: cultured CD8+ T cells from PBMCs, sampled from culture after CMV antigen stimulation. Receptors originate from a human donor in good health (CMV status not recorded). Some clones in this sample may be carry-over from other donors' samples. Each CDR3 is given with its conserved first and last residue.

v_call	j_call	cdr3_aa
TRBV7-6	TRBJ1-1	CASSLWVTNTEAFF
TRBV2	TRBJ2-3	CASLWGQGKRDTQYF
TRBV6-1	TRBJ1-2	CASSEEQIANYGYTF
TRBV20-1	TRBJ1-5	CSARQGQPQHF
TRBV2	TRBJ2-1	CATSGVLDEQFF
TRBV6-5	TRBJ2-1	CASSRTSGEYNEQFF
TRBV7-2	TRBJ1-5	CASSKRTGRNQPQHF
TRBV5-1	TRBJ2-1	CASSFWDFLAGGNNEQFF
TRBV7-6	TRBJ1-5	CASSFLDRVGVRVYQPQHF
TRBV5-1	TRBJ1-1	CASSDLPGQATNTEAFF
TRBV6-2/TRBV6-3	TRBJ2-5	CASSYGVNSPRETQYF
TRBV29-1	TRBJ2-7	CSVEAADRGITSAYEQYF
TRBV11-1	TRBJ2-2	CASSLAFSNANTGELFF
TRBV7-6	TRBJ2-2	CASSLAPTGELFF
TRBV7-9	TRBJ2-5	CASSPGPGQGEETQYF
TRBV6-2/TRBV6-3	TRBJ1-1	CASIGDLGEAFF
TRBV27	TRBJ2-3	CASSSWDRGTDTQYF
TRBV7-9	TRBJ1-6	CASSLVAPGSPLHF
TRBV7-2	TRBJ2-7	CASSLSSPSSYEQYF
TRBV7-9	TRBJ2-3	CASSPHTASTDTQYF
TRBV19	TRBJ2-1	CASSIRGQGGSYNEQFF
TRBV19	TRBJ2-1	CASSMGQGIGNEQFF
TRBV7-9	TRBJ2-2	CASSSPPSGDYTGELFF
TRBV6-5	TRBJ2-5	CASSYSLADQETQYF
TRBV14	TRBJ2-1	CASSQDHVGNSSYNEQFF
TRBV19	TRBJ1-1	CASSILGAGEAFF
TRBV6-2/TRBV6-3	TRBJ2-1	CASSPSTPLPPGSNEQFF
TRBV4-3	TRBJ2-1	CASSPGTSGDYEQFF
TRBV12-3/TRBV12-4	TRBJ2-7	CASSLGDRYPYEQYF
TRBV20-1	TRBJ2-7	CSARKIGQGESYEQYF
TRBV5-6	TRBJ1-5	CASSLVSDTRHQHF
TRBV6-5	TRBJ1-2	CASSAGQGAHYGYTF
TRBV10-3	TRBJ2-7	CAITAQEPSSYEQYF
TRBV6-1	TRBJ1-2	CASSFSGPGGYGYTF